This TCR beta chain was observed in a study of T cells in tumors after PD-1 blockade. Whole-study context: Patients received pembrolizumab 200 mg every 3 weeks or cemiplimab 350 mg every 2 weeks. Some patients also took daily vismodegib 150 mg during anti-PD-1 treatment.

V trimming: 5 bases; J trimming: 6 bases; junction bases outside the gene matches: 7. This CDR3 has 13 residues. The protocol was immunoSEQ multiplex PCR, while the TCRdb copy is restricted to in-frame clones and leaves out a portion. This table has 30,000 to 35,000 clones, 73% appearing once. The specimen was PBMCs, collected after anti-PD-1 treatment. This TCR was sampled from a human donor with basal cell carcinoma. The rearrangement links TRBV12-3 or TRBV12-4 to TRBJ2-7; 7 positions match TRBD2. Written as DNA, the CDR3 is TGTGCCAGCAGTACCCGGACGGGAGGCGAGCAGTACTTC. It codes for CASSTRTGGEQYF.